Each of the 27 T cell receptor beta chains below was sequenced from the same sample in a study of OX40 agonist ivuxolimab in advanced cancers. The data were produced by immunoSEQ multiplex PCR, yet TCRdb's version contains in-frame clones alone and is incomplete. The top ten hold about 8.5% of the sample, which has 80,000 to 95,000 clones, roughly nine tenths seen once. The sequencing used CD4+ or CD8+ T cells sorted from blood, collected in a trial of the OX40 agonist ivuxolimab. The receptors were gathered from an adult with an advanced solid tumor such as melanoma, head and neck, liver or kidney cancer.

J is TRBJ2-5 and V is TRBV29-1; either TRBD1 or TRBD2 may fit D (6 bases each). The germline V gene has CDR1 SQVTM and CDR2 ANQGSEA. This CDR3 is built from 15 residues. Trimming left V 2 bases short and J 5 bases short, with 18 bases between. The CDR3 region is CSVERAGEESETQYF. For the CDR3, the DNA is TGCAGCGTTGAAAGGGCAGGGGAGGAATCGGAGACCCAGTACTTC.

This sequence joins TRBV15 and TRBJ1-5, with D maybe TRBD1 (5 bases). Germline V gene lookup returns CDR1 LNHNV and CDR2 YYDKDF (reference sequence). The germline V and J ends were trimmed by 3 bases and 7 bases, with 13 bases remaining between them. The CDR3 spans 14 residues. The chain's CDR3 is CATSRGGIEQPQHF. DNA of the CDR3: TGTGCCACCAGCAGGGGGGGGATCGAGCAGCCCCAGCATTTT.

This rearrangement joins TRBV16 to TRBJ2-7, with 9 positions matching TRBD2. In germline, CDR1 is KGHSY, CDR2 FQNENV. CDR3 size: 16 residues. With 2 bases clipped from V and 2 bases from J, the junction kept 7 bases outside the gene matches. CDR3 sequence (DNA): TGTGCCAGCAGCCAAAACCTAGCGGGAAACGCCTACGAGCAGTACTTC. Translation gives CASSQNLAGNAYEQYF.

The V and J genes are TRBV19 and TRBJ2-3; TRBD2 is a possible D gene (5 bases). The CDR3 runs 15 residues. CDR1 is LNHDA and CDR2 is SQIVND in the germline V gene (reference sequence). The V end was cut by 4 bases, the J end by 2 bases, with 13 bases between. The CDR3 reads CASSTRASTTDTQYF. The CDR3 DNA follows: TGTGCCAGTAGTACGCGGGCTTCCACCACAGATACGCAGTATTTT.

The chain is built from TRBV9 and TRBJ2-7; 7 nucleotides agree with TRBD1. Germline V gene sequence: CDR1 SGDLS, CDR2 YYNGEE. This CDR3 region has 16 residues. J gave up 0 bases and V 0 bases, and 6 bases lay outside the gene matches. For the CDR3, the DNA is TGTGCCAGCAGCGTAGTTGGGGACAGCTACTCCTACGAGCAGTACTTC. Protein sequence: CASSVVGDSYSYEQYF.

This clone came up once. The chain carries TRBV11-3 and TRBJ2-1, with D perhaps being TRBD1 or TRBD2 (5 bases each). The CDR3 extends over 16 amino acids. Germline V lookup: CDR1 SGHNT, CDR2 YENEEA. V gave up 0 bases and J gave up 3 bases, with 12 bases separating them. The CDR3 DNA sequence: TGTGCCAGCAGCTTAGATCCCGGGACGTTCTACAATGAGCAGTTCTTC. It codes for CASSLDPGTFYNEQFF.

The CDR3 reads CASRGPTGNTGELFF. CDR3 sequence (DNA): TGTGCCAGCAGGGGGCCGACAGGGAACACCGGGGAGCTGTTTTTT. The rearrangement joins TRBV7-9 to TRBJ2-2, with a weak D call TRBD1 (6 bases). The length of the CDR3 is 15 residues. Germline V gene data show CDR1 as SEHNR and CDR2 as FQNEAQ (reference sequence). V was trimmed by 6 bases and J by 1 base, leaving 12 bases between them. Filled out from reference TRBV7-9 and TRBJ2-2, the complete variable domain reads DTGVSQNPRHKITKRGQNVTFRCDPISEHNRLYWYRQTLGQGPEFLTYFQNEAQLEKSRLLSDRFSAERPKGSFSTLEIQRTEQGDSAMYLCASRGPTGNTGELFFGEGSRLTVL.

The J gene is TRBJ2-2, the V gene TRBV18; D remains ambiguous. There are 11 residues in the CDR3. The V gene's germline CDR1 is KGHSH and CDR2 LQKENI. The V and J ends lost 1 base and 7 bases respectively, with 1 base between them. The CDR3 sequence is CASSPRGELFF. The CDR3 DNA reads as TGTGCCAGCTCACCACGCGGGGAGCTGTTTTTT.

The chain joins TRBV11-1 to TRBJ2-5; D is unresolved. From germline, CDR1 is SGHAT and CDR2 FQDESV (reference sequence). The CDR3 contains 12 residues. Between the trimmed V and J ends, which lost 6 bases and 3 bases, there was a span of 8 bases. The CDR3 protein is CASRAREETQYF. CDR3 sequence (DNA): TGTGCCAGCAGGGCCAGAGAAGAGACCCAGTACTTC.

The DNA of the CDR3 is TGTGCCAGCTCATCGGGAGTCTACGAGCAGTACTTC. Protein product: CASSSGVYEQYF. The chain joins TRBV27 to TRBJ2-7; maybe TRBD2 (6 bases). V was cut by 8 bases and J by 3 bases, with 11 bases left in between. The V gene's germline CDR1 is MNHEY and CDR2 SMNVEV (reference sequence). The CDR3 contains 12 residues.

The V call is TRBV9, the J call TRBJ2-7; 7 bases align to TRBD2. V shed 0 bases, J shed 4 bases, and the junction held 7 bases outside the gene matches. The length of the CDR3 is 15 residues. Germline V gene data show CDR1 as SGDLS and CDR2 as YYNGEE. The CDR3 nucleotides are TGTGCCAGCAGCGTAGCTCCTGGGGGGGATTACGAGCAGTACTTC. Protein: CASSVAPGGDYEQYF. Using reference TRBV9 and TRBJ2-7 for the parts outside the CDR3, the full variable domain is DSGVTQTPKHLITATGQRVTLRCSPRSGDLSVYWYQQSLDQGLQFLIQYYNGEERAKGNILERFSAQQFPDLHSELNLSSLELGDSALYFCASSVAPGGDYEQYFGPGTRLTVT.

This chain links TRBV27 with TRBJ2-7, with D perhaps matching TRBD1 (5 bases). Trimming took off 3 bases at V and 3 bases at J, with 9 bases between the two ends. The CDR3 consists of 13 residues. Looked up from germline, CDR1 is MNHEY and CDR2 is SMNVEV (reference sequence). The CDR3 loop reads CASSLGPIYEQYF. CDR3 coding DNA: TGTGCCAGCAGTTTGGGGCCGATCTACGAGCAGTACTTC.

The chain uses TRBV6-5 and TRBJ1-2, with D perhaps matching TRBD1 (5 bases). The CDR3 loop spans 13 amino acids. With 6 bases removed from V and 1 base from J, the gap between germline ends came to 9 bases. Germline V lookup: CDR1 MNHEY, CDR2 SVGAGI. The CDR3 DNA reads TGTGCCAGCAGAAAGGACAATAACTATGGCTACACCTTC. It specifies CASRKDNNYGYTF.

J is TRBJ2-7 and V is TRBV28; D is tentatively TRBD1 or TRBD2 (5 bases each). Per germline, CDR1 MDHEN and CDR2 SYDVKM. The CDR3 is 18 residues long. V lost 6 bases and J 2 bases, leaving 26 bases between the germline ends. The CDR3 region is CASRQRDDIYLGTYEQYF. The CDR3 region has the DNA TGTGCCAGCAGACAACGGGACGATATCTATCTGGGGACCTACGAGCAGTACTTC.

This clone was counted between two and nine times. This sequence joins TRBV18 and TRBJ2-5, with 8 bases identical to TRBD1. The CDR3 is made up of 13 amino acids. Germline V gene data show CDR1 as KGHSH and CDR2 as LQKENI. V lost 8 bases and J lost 0; bases outside the gene matches: 2. In DNA, the CDR3 is TGTGCCAGCCAGACAGGGGACCAAGAGACCCAGTACTTC. Amino acid sequence: CASQTGDQETQYF.

The chain links TRBV7-2 to TRBJ2-3, with 8 bases that match TRBD2. The V gene's germline CDR1 is SGHTA and CDR2 FQGNSA. The V gene end was trimmed by 5 bases and the J gene end by 3 bases; junction bases not matched to a gene: 7. The CDR3 length is 15 residues. CDR3 region: CASSRTSSETDTQYF. CDR3 DNA: TGTGCCAGCAGCCGGACTAGCTCGGAAACAGATACGCAGTATTTT.

The chain couples TRBV6-4 to TRBJ2-2; D not certain. CDR1 is MRHNA, CDR2 SNTAGT, per germline. The V end was cut by 5 bases, the J end by 3 bases, with 10 bases between. The CDR3 spans 14 residues. The DNA for the CDR3 is TGTGCCAGCAGTCCTACCGGTGACACCGGGGAGCTGTTTTTT. Its translation is CASSPTGDTGELFF.

The V and J genes are TRBV11-3 and TRBJ2-1; tentative D call: TRBD1 (6 bases). This CDR3 is 14 amino acids long. Germline CDR1 is SGHNT and CDR2 is YENEEA. The V and J ends lost 5 bases and 4 bases respectively, with 12 bases between them. In nucleotides, the CDR3 is TGTGCCAGCAGCATTAGCAGGGGTTACAATGAGCAGTTCTTC. Protein: CASSISRGYNEQFF. The whole variable domain, filled in from reference TRBV11-3 and TRBJ2-1, reads EAGVVQSPRYKIIEKKQPVAFWCNPISGHNTLYWYLQNLGQGPELLIRYENEEAVDDSQLPKDRFSAERLKGVDSTLKIQPAELGDSAVYLCASSISRGYNEQFFGPGTRLTVL.

The genes are TRBV7-9 and TRBJ2-1, with D tentatively TRBD1 (5 bases). The CDR3 totals 11 residues. Germline V gives CDR1 SEHNR, CDR2 FQNEAQ (reference sequence). Trimming cost V 6 bases and J 8 bases, with 8 bases left between them. The CDR3 spells CASRAQDEQFF. CDR3 nucleotides: TGTGCCAGCAGGGCACAGGATGAGCAGTTCTTC.

The V gene is TRBV5-1, the J gene TRBJ2-1; TRBD2 agrees at 8 bases. V was pared by 2 bases and J by 9 bases, with 4 bases of the junction left unmatched. Germline lookup yields CDR1 SGHRS and CDR2 YFSETQ. The CDR3 loop spans 13 amino acids. Written as DNA, the CDR3 is TGCGCCAGCAGCTTAGCGGGAGTTTTTGAGCAGTTCTTC. Amino acids: CASSLAGVFEQFF.

This chain uses TRBV4-1 with TRBJ2-7, with 8 nucleotides matching TRBD2. The CDR3 sequence is 13 residues long. V shed 8 bases and J 7 bases; nucleotides not matched to a gene: 10. Germline-derived CDR1 and CDR2 are MGHRA and YSYEKL. The CDR3 loop is CASGAQRETEQYF. DNA of the CDR3: TGCGCCAGCGGTGCACAGCGGGAGACAGAGCAGTACTTC.

This rearrangement joins TRBV7-3 to TRBJ1-1; D not resolved. CDR3 length: 13 residues. The V gene lost 2 bases and the J gene lost 0 bases, with 4 bases spanning the gap. Germline values: CDR1 SGHTA, CDR2 FQGTGA. The CDR3 coding sequence is TGTGCCAGCAGCTTAGAAATGAACACTGAAGCTTTCTTT. Its protein is CASSLEMNTEAFF.

The V call is TRBV27, the J call TRBJ2-7, with D uncertain. Germline CDR1 and CDR2: MNHEY and SMNVEV (reference sequence). V lost 2 bases and J lost 6, with 5 bases in between. CDR3 length: 11 amino acids. In nucleotides, the CDR3 is TGTGCCAGCAGTTTAGGAGCCGAGCAGTACTTC. Translation: CASSLGAEQYF.

The chain employs TRBV7-3 and TRBJ2-2; D is possibly TRBD1 (6 bases). V was shortened by 1 base and J by 2 bases, with 11 bases between the two germline ends. Germline V gene lookup returns CDR1 SGHTA and CDR2 FQGTGA. The CDR3 totals 16 residues. This CDR3 is CASSLMAGDNTGELFF. The CDR3, as DNA: TGTGCCAGCAGCTTAATGGCAGGGGATAACACCGGGGAGCTGTTTTTT.

This sequence joins TRBV27 and TRBJ2-1; tentatively, D is TRBD1 (6 bases). This CDR3 comprises 15 residues. CDR1 is MNHEY and CDR2 is SMNVEV in the germline V gene (reference sequence). Trimming removed 3 bases from V and 6 bases from J, with 15 bases in between. The CDR3 DNA is TGTGCCAGCAGTTTTCGACAGGTATTCTTCAATGAGCAGTTCTTC. Protein: CASSFRQVFFNEQFF.

The V call is TRBV19, the J call TRBJ1-5; D is ambiguous. The V gene lost 1 base and the J gene lost 3 bases, with 10 bases spanning the gap. The CDR3 spans 15 residues. CDR1 is LNHDA, CDR2 SQIVND, per germline (reference sequence). Here the CDR3 DNA reads TGTGCCAGTAGTATAGTGGGCATGGACAATCAGCCCCAGCATTTT. Protein product: CASSIVGMDNQPQHF.

The CDR3 bases are TGTGCCAGCAGCCGATCAGGGCAGGGTGGGGACCACTACAATGAGCAGTTCTTC. This codes for CASSRSGQGGDHYNEQFF. This chain links TRBV7-8 with TRBJ2-1; D is perhaps TRBD1 or TRBD2 (5 bases each). Germline-derived CDR1 and CDR2 are SGHVS and FQNEAQ. This CDR3 region has 18 residues. V gave up 5 bases and J gave up 3 bases, with 23 bases separating them. The whole variable domain, filled in from reference TRBV7-8 and TRBJ2-1, reads GAGVSQSPRYKVAKRGQDVALRCDPISGHVSLFWYQQALGQGPEFLTYFQNEAQLDKSGLPSDRFFAERPEGSVSTLKIQRTQQEDSAVYLCASSRSGQGGDHYNEQFFGPGTRLTVL.